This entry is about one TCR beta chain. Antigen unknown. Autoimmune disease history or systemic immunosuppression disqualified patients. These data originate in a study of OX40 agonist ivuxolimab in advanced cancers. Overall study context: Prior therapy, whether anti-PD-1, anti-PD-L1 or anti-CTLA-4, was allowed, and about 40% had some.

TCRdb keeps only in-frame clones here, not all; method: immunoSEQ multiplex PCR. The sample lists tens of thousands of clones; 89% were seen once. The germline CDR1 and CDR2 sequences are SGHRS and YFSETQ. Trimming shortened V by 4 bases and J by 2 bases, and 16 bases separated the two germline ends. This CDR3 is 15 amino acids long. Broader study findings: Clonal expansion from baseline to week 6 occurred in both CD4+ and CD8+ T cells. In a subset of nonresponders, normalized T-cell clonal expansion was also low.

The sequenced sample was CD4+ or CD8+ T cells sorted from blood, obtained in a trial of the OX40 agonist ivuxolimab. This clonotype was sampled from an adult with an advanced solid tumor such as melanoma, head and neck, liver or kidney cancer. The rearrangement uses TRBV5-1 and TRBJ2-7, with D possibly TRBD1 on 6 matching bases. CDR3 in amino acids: CASSPPQGSAYEQYF. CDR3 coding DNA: TGCGCCAGCAGCCCACCCCAGGGGAGCGCCTACGAGCAGTACTTC. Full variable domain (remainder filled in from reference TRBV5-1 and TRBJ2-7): KAGVTQTPRYLIKTRGQQVTLSCSPISGHRSVSWYQQTPGQGLQFLFEYFSETQRNKGNFPGRFSGRQFSNSRSEMNVSTLELGDSALYLCASSPPQGSAYEQYFGPGTRLTVT.